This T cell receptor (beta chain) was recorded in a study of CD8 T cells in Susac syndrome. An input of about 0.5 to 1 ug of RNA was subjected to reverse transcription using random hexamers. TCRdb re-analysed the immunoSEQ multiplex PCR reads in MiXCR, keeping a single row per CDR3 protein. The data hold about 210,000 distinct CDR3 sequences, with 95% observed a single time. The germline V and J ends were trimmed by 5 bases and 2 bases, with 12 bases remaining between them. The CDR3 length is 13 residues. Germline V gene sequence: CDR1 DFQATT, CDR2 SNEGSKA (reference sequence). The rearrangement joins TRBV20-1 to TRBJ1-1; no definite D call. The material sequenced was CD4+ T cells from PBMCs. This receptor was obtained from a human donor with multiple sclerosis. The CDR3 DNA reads TGCAGTGCTGGCCTCGGACCTAACACTGAAGCTTTCTTT. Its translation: CSAGLGPNTEAFF.